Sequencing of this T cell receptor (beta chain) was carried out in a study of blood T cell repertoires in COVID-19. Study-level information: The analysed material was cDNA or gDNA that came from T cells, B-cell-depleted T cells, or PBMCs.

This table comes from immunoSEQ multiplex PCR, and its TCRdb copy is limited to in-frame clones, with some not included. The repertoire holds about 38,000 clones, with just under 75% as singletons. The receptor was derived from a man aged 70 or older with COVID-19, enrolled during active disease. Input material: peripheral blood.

This chain's CDR3 is CASSITSGRIRELFF. The CDR3 DNA sequence: TGTGCCAGCAGTATCACTAGCGGGAGGATCAGGGAGCTGTTTTTT. V and J are TRBV6-5 and TRBJ2-2; TRBD2 aligns across 12 bases. The J segment lost 9 bases and the V segment lost 5 bases, leaving 7 bases of the junction unmatched. The CDR3 length is 15 residues. Germline values: CDR1 MNHEY, CDR2 SVGAGI.